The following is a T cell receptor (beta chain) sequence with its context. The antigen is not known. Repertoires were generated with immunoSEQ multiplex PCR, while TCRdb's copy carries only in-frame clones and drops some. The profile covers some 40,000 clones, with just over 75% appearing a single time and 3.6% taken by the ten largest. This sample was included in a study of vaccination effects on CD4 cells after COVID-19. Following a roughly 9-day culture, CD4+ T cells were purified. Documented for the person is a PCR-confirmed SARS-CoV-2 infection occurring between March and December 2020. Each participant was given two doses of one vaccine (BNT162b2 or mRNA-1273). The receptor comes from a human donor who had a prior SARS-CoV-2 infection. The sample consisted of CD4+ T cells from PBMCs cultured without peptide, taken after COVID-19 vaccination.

In DNA form, the CDR3 reads TGTGCCAGCAGCCCGAAGGACCCTACCCTCTACGAGCAGTACTTC. Translated: CASSPKDPTLYEQYF. This rearrangement joins TRBV7-2 to TRBJ2-7; D is ambiguous. The germline gives CDR1 SGHTA, CDR2 FQGNSA. Deletions cut 5 bases from V and 3 bases from J, with 17 bases between. CDR3 length equals 15 residues. The full variable domain, rest sourced from reference TRBV7-2 and TRBJ2-7, is GAGVSQSPSNKVTEKGKDVELRCDPISGHTALYWYRQSLGQGLEFLIYFQGNSAPDKSGLPSDRFSAERTGGSVSTLTIQRTQQEDSAVYLCASSPKDPTLYEQYFGPGTRLTVT.